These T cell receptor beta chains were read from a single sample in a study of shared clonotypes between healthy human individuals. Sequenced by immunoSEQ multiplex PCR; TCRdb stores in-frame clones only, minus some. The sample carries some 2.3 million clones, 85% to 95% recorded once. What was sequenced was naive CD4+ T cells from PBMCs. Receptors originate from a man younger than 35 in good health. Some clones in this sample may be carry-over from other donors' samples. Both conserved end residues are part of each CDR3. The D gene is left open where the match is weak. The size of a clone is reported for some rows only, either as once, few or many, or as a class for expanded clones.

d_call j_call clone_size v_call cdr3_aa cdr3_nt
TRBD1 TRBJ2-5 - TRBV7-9 CASSLDLRDSQETQYF TGTGCCAGCAGCTTAGACCTCAGGGACAGCCAAGAGACCCAGTACTTC
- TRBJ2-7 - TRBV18 CASSPPGSGWSSYEQYF TGTGCCAGCTCACCTCCAGGGAGCGGATGGTCCTCCTACGAGCAGTACTTC
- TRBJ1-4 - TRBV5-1 CASSLGAGNEKLFF TGCGCCAGCAGCTTGGGGGCCGGGAATGAAAAACTGTTTTTT
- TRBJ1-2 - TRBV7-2 CASSTAGAGARGYTF TGTGCCAGCAGCACCGCGGGGGCAGGGGCACGCGGCTACACCTTC
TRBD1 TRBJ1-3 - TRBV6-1 CASRGTGGGNTIYF TGTGCCAGCAGGGGGACAGGGGGTGGAAACACCATATATTTT
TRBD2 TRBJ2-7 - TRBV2 CASSVGAGWPAEQYF TGTGCCAGCAGTGTAGGAGCGGGATGGCCTGCCGAGCAGTACTTC
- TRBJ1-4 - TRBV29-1 CSVEVGTVCEKLFF TGCAGCGTTGAGGTAGGGACGGTATGTGAAAAACTGTTTTTT
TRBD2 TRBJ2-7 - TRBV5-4 CASSSAGGPYEQYF TGTGCCAGCAGCTCAGCGGGAGGGCCCTACGAGCAGTACTTC
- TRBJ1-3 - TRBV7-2 CASSLGQGTGNTIYF TGTGCCAGCAGCTTGGGCCAGGGGACTGGAAACACCATATATTTT
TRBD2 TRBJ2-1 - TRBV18 CASSPPGLAGLDEQFF TGTGCCAGCTCACCACCGGGGCTAGCGGGACTCGATGAGCAGTTCTTC
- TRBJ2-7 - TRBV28 CASRLQSRLVEQYF TGTGCCAGCAGACTCCAGAGCCGTCTGGTCGAGCAGTACTTC
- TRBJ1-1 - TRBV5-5 CASSPRGANTEAFF TGTGCCAGCAGCCCCAGAGGGGCGAACACTGAAGCTTTCTTT
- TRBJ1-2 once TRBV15 CATSRPNPGATYGYTF TGTGCCACCAGCAGACCCAACCCGGGGGCTACCTATGGCTACACCTTC
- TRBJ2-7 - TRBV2 CASSGYNERSHEQYF TGTGCCAGCAGTGGTTACAATGAGAGGTCCCACGAGCAGTACTTC
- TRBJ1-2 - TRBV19 CASSNGAVGYGYTF TGTGCCAGTAGTAATGGGGCAGTAGGCTATGGCTACACCTTC
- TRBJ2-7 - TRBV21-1 CASSFWVTSGSSYEQYF TGTGCCAGCAGCTTTTGGGTGACTAGCGGGAGTTCATACGAGCAGTACTTC
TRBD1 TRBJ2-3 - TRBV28 CASSDRQGRGGTQYF TGTGCCAGCAGTGACCGACAGGGGCGGGGAGGTACGCAGTATTTT
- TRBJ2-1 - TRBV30 CAWIPPRGYNEQFF TGTGCCTGGATACCCCCGCGGGGCTACAATGAGCAGTTCTTC
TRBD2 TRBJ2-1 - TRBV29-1 CSVDRAGVEQFF TGCAGCGTTGATCGAGCGGGAGTTGAGCAGTTCTTC
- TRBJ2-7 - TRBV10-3 CAIRTYRESYEQYF TGTGCCATCCGAACTTACAGGGAATCCTACGAGCAGTACTTC
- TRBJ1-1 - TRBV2 CATSAQGNEAFF TGTGCCACCTCCGCTCAGGGGAATGAAGCTTTCTTT
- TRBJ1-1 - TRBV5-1 CASSPYRIHTEAFF TGCGCCAGCAGCCCATACAGAATACACACTGAAGCTTTCTTT
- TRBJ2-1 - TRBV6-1 CASSNNYNEQFF TGTGCCAGCAGTAACAACTACAATGAGCAGTTCTTC
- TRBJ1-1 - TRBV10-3 CAIRLDTEAFF TGTGCCATCAGACTGGACACTGAAGCTTTCTTT
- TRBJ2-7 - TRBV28 CASISPRDTFSSYEQYF TGTGCCAGCATCTCTCCCCGGGACACCTTTAGCTCCTACGAGCAGTACTTC
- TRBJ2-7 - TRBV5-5 CASSSNYEQYF TGTGCCAGCAGCTCCAACTACGAGCAGTACTTC
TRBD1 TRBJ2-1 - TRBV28 CASRPLRDRGPASGSSYNEQFF TGTGCCAGCAGGCCGCTAAGGGACAGGGGGCCAGCTAGCGGGAGCTCCTACAATGAGCAGTTCTTC
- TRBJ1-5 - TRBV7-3 CASYGGRNQPQHF TGTGCCAGCTATGGGGGGCGCAATCAGCCCCAGCATTTT
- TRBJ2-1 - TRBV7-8 CASSLGLGSYNEQFF TGTGCCAGCAGCTTGGGCCTTGGGAGTTACAATGAGCAGTTCTTC
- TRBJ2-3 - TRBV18 CASTSGSTDTQYF TGTGCCAGCACAAGCGGGTCCACAGATACGCAGTATTTT
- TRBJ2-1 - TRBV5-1 CASRAVGPNEQFF TGCGCCAGCAGGGCGGTTGGGCCCAATGAGCAGTTCTTC
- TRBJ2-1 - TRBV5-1 CASGRTLASFDYNEQFF TGCGCCAGCGGCCGGACACTCGCCTCATTTGACTACAATGAGCAGTTCTTC
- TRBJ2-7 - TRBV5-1 CASSLVSGSSYEQYF TGCGCCAGCAGCTTGGTTTCGGGGAGCTCCTACGAGCAGTACTTC
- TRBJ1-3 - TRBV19 CASIKTGSGNTIYF TGTGCCAGTATAAAAACTGGCTCTGGAAACACCATATATTTT
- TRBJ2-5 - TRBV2 CASEFRAGQETQYF TGTGCCAGCGAATTCAGGGCAGGTCAAGAGACCCAGTACTTC
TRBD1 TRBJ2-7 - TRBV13 CASSFPGTGRPEQYF TGTGCCAGCAGCTTCCCCGGGACAGGGAGGCCAGAGCAGTACTTC
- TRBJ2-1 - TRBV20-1 CSARAGEQFF TGCAGTGCTAGAGCGGGAGAGCAGTTCTTC
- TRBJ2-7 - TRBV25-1 CASILPRWFAYEQYF TGTGCCAGCATTCTTCCCCGATGGTTCGCCTACGAGCAGTACTTC
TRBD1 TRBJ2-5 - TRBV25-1 CASSKGQGGIWETQYF TGTGCCAGCAGTAAGGGACAGGGGGGGATATGGGAGACCCAGTACTTC
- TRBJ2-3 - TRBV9 CASSVTSGPDTQYF TGTGCCAGCAGCGTAACATCAGGGCCAGATACGCAGTATTTT
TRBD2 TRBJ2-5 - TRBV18 CASSPLTSGYDATQYF TGTGCCAGCTCACCACTGACTAGCGGATATGATGCGACCCAGTACTTC
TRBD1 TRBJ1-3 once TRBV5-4 CASSPQGAAGNTIYF TGTGCCAGCAGCCCACAGGGGGCTGCCGGAAACACCATATATTTT
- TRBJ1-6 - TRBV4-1 CASSQGPAGGANSPLHF TGCGCCAGCAGCCAAGGACCCGCGGGGGGCGCGAATTCACCCCTCCACTTT